These 17 T cell receptor beta chains share one sample of origin, sequenced in a study of spatial heterogeneity in lung cancer. For these receptors, no antigen is known. TCRdb itself ran the 5' RACE reads through MiXCR, one entry per CDR3 protein. The table records roughly 9,000 distinct CDR3 sequences, about 6.3% of them present only once. Time point: sample taken at primary tumor resection. Points from the study as a whole: Higher tumor mutation counts went along with higher counts of expanded intratumoral alpha and beta TCRs.

The material was lung tumor tissue, obtained at surgery. The source of these receptors is a male donor with early-stage non-small cell lung cancer.

This clonotype was picked up many times. This chain joins TRBV10-3 and TRBJ1-5; D is uncertain. CDR3 size: 14 residues. CDR1 and CDR2 from the germline V gene are ENHRY and SYGVKD. V was pared by 3 bases and J by 1 base, with 7 bases between. DNA for the CDR3: TGTGCCATCAGTGATTACAAGAGCAATCAGCCCCAGCATTTT. This gives the protein CAISDYKSNQPQHF.

This clonotype was picked up many times. CDR3 residues: CSARGPLSGRNTYTQYF. The CDR3 DNA reads as TGCAGTGCTAGAGGCCCTCTTAGCGGGAGGAACACTTATACGCAGTATTTT. This chain connects TRBV20-1 to TRBJ2-3; 10 bases line up with TRBD2. J lost 7 bases, V lost 1 base, and 14 bases had no gene match. CDR1 and CDR2 from the germline V gene are DFQATT and SNEGSKA (reference sequence). The CDR3 has 17 amino acids.

This clonotype is medium-sized. The V call is TRBV28, the J call TRBJ1-2, with D tentatively TRBD1 (6 bases). Germline V lookup: CDR1 MDHEN, CDR2 SYDVKM. This CDR3 spans 15 amino acids. Trimming removed 5 bases at V and 2 bases at J, with 15 bases between. CDR3 loop: CASSRPRGSNYGYTF. The CDR3 DNA reads TGTGCCAGCAGTCGCCCCAGGGGATCAAACTATGGCTACACCTTC.

This clonotype was recorded at least ten times. The rearrangement joins TRBV9 to TRBJ1-5; no definite D call. The V gene's germline CDR1 is SGDLS and CDR2 YYNGEE. CDR3 size: 13 residues. The germline V and J ends were trimmed by 4 bases and 1 base, with 6 bases remaining between them. CDR3 in DNA: TGTGCCAGCAGCCAAATGAGCAATCAGCCCCAGCATTTT. This sequence encodes CASSQMSNQPQHF.

The V and J genes are TRBV20-1 and TRBJ2-3, with a possible D match to TRBD1 (6 bases). V was trimmed by 6 bases and J by 2 bases, leaving 9 bases between them. The CDR3 runs 12 residues. Germline V gene data show CDR1 as DFQATT and CDR2 as SNEGSKA (reference sequence). The CDR3 protein is CSARTDTDTQYF. In DNA form, the CDR3 reads TGCAGTGCCCGGACAGACACAGATACGCAGTATTTT.

The CDR3 bases are TGCGCCAGCAGCTTATCCGGGACAGGCGGTGGCTACACCTTC. Encoded protein: CASSLSGTGGGYTF. The chain uses TRBV5-1 and TRBJ1-2, with 8 bases lining up with TRBD1. The CDR3 has 14 residues. Germline V gene data show CDR1 as SGHRS and CDR2 as YFSETQ. The junction had 7 bases not matched to a gene; V was cut back by 2 bases and J by 7 bases. The entire variable domain, with the rest obtained from reference TRBV5-1 and TRBJ1-2, is as follows: KAGVTQTPRYLIKTRGQQVTLSCSPISGHRSVSWYQQTPGQGLQFLFEYFSETQRNKGNFPGRFSGRQFSNSRSEMNVSTLELGDSALYLCASSLSGTGGGYTFGSGTRLTVV.

The chain recombines TRBV5-6 with TRBJ1-2; 9 bases fit TRBD1. The germline gives CDR1 SGHDT, CDR2 YYEEEE. This CDR3 is built from 14 residues. V lost 6 bases and J lost 4; bases outside the gene matches: 7. CDR3 in DNA: TGTGCCAGCATCCACAGGGGGCGCGGCTATGGCTACACCTTC. Translating gives CASIHRGRGYGYTF.

This clonotype was recorded many times. V gene TRBV19 combines with J gene TRBJ2-7; D not resolved. The CDR3 spans 14 residues. Trimming removed 1 base from V and 3 bases from J, with 10 bases in between. Per germline, CDR1 LNHDA and CDR2 SQIVND (reference sequence). CDR3 DNA: TGTGCCAGTAGTATAGGACCAAACGGCTACGAGCAGTACTTC. Protein sequence: CASSIGPNGYEQYF.

The table lists this clonotype with many counts. This chain links TRBV5-1 with TRBJ2-1; D is possibly TRBD2 (5 bases). Trimming removed 1 base from V and 8 bases from J, with 16 bases in between. CDR3 length equals 15 residues. Germline CDR1 SGHRS, CDR2 YFSETQ. CDR3 bases: TGCGCCAGCAGCTTGTTGTCGGGGTGGAGAGATGAGCAGTTCTTC. Protein: CASSLLSGWRDEQFF. Together with reference TRBV5-1 and TRBJ2-1, the CDR3 gives the full variable domain: KAGVTQTPRYLIKTRGQQVTLSCSPISGHRSVSWYQQTPGQGLQFLFEYFSETQRNKGNFPGRFSGRQFSNSRSEMNVSTLELGDSALYLCASSLLSGWRDEQFFGPGTRLTVL.

This clonotype showed up just a few times. The chain employs TRBV29-1 and TRBJ2-3; D remains unclear. CDR1 and CDR2 from the germline V gene are SQVTM and ANQGSEA. The V end was cut by 1 base, the J end by 0 bases, with 11 bases between. CDR3 length equals 15 residues. The CDR3 protein is CSVEGTTTSTDTQYF. The CDR3 DNA reads TGCAGCGTTGAAGGTACAACCACAAGCACAGATACGCAGTATTTT.

The CDR3: CASFPWASSTDTQYF. Written as DNA, the CDR3 is TGTGCCAGCTTTCCCTGGGCTAGTAGCACAGATACGCAGTATTTT. The chain has TRBV28 and TRBJ2-3; D is undetermined. V shed 8 bases and J shed 0 bases, with 15 bases lying between them. Germline V CDR1 and CDR2: MDHEN, SYDVKM. This CDR3 contains 15 residues. Drawing the rest from reference TRBV28 and TRBJ2-3, the complete variable domain is DVKVTQSSRYLVKRTGEKVFLECVQDMDHENMFWYRQDPGLGLRLIYFSYDVKMKEKGDIPEGYSVSREKKERFSLILESASTNQTSMYLCASFPWASSTDTQYFGPGTRLTVL.

This clonotype was counted a few times. The DNA for the CDR3 is TGCGCCAGCAGCTTGCTTAACACCCAGGATCAGCCCCAGCATTTT. Protein product: CASSLLNTQDQPQHF. This chain uses TRBV5-1 with TRBJ1-5, with D uncertain. V dropped 1 base and J dropped 5 bases, with 13 bases sitting between them. Germline CDR1 SGHRS, CDR2 YFSETQ. This CDR3 region has 15 residues.

This clonotype was seen many times. J is TRBJ1-4 and V is TRBV7-9; the match to TRBD1 covers 7 bases. J lost 7 bases, V lost 5 bases, and 10 bases had no gene match. This CDR3 has 15 residues. The germline gives CDR1 SEHNR, CDR2 FQNEAQ (reference sequence). CDR3 in DNA: TGTGCCAGCAGCCCAACCGGGACAGTAACTGAAAAACTGTTTTTT. Residues: CASSPTGTVTEKLFF.

The table lists this clonotype with many counts. This chain uses TRBV18 with TRBJ2-2; D is unresolved. V lost 1 base and J lost 0, with 6 bases in between. This CDR3 comprises 15 residues. Germline lookup yields CDR1 KGHSH and CDR2 LQKENI. In nucleotides, the CDR3 is TGTGCCAGCTCACCACAGACGGCGAACACCGGGGAGCTGTTTTTT. This gives the protein CASSPQTANTGELFF.

This clonotype has at least ten counts. This chain connects TRBV2 to TRBJ2-1; no definite D call. Trimming shortened V by 8 bases and J by 6 bases, and 17 bases separated the two germline ends. This CDR3 has 14 amino acids. Germline-derived CDR1 and CDR2 are SNHLY and FYNNEI. The CDR3 DNA reads TGTGCCAGCGCGGTTTCCGGTGTGTCCAATGAGCAGTTCTTC. Its translation: CASAVSGVSNEQFF.

This clonotype has ten or more counts. The rearrangement uses TRBV18 and TRBJ2-1; D remains ambiguous. V shed 3 bases and J shed 0 bases, with 9 bases lying between them. Germline V gives CDR1 KGHSH, CDR2 LQKENI. CDR3 size: 15 residues. The CDR3 sequence: CASSPPSSSYNEQFF. DNA for the CDR3: TGTGCCAGCTCACCCCCCAGCAGCTCCTACAATGAGCAGTTCTTC.

This clonotype has a count of ten or more. The chain has TRBV5-1 and TRBJ2-3; D unclear. The CDR3 consists of 14 residues. CDR1 SGHRS and CDR2 YFSETQ come from the germline V gene. Trimming took 6 bases from V and 3 from J, leaving 14 bases between them. The CDR3 sequence: CASKEASVTDTQYF. DNA for the CDR3: TGCGCCAGCAAGGAAGCCTCAGTTACAGATACGCAGTATTTT.